This T cell receptor (beta chain) stems from a study of shared clonotypes between healthy human individuals. Original methodology: ImmunoSEQ gave junction-only sequences without quality scores, so filtering differed. Sequenced by immunoSEQ multiplex PCR; TCRdb stores in-frame clones only, minus some. V and J calls and clone size are given by that table; D and trimming were obtained from the DNA. Of approximately 530,000 clones in the sample, 90% to 97% were seen once. V lost 0 bases, J lost 4 bases, and 14 bases lay in between. The CDR3 consists of 16 residues. Germline assignment: CDR1 SGHRS and CDR2 YFSETQ.

Material for sequencing was naive CD4+ T cells sorted from blood. Sample subset: CD45RA+ positively selected. This clonotype was obtained from a woman in her 30s in good health. The rearrangement links TRBV5-1 to TRBJ2-1; tentatively, D is TRBD2 (6 bases). The CDR3: CASSLALTSYYNEQFF. DNA for the CDR3: TGCGCCAGCAGCTTGGCTTTAACTAGCTATTACAATGAGCAGTTCTTC.